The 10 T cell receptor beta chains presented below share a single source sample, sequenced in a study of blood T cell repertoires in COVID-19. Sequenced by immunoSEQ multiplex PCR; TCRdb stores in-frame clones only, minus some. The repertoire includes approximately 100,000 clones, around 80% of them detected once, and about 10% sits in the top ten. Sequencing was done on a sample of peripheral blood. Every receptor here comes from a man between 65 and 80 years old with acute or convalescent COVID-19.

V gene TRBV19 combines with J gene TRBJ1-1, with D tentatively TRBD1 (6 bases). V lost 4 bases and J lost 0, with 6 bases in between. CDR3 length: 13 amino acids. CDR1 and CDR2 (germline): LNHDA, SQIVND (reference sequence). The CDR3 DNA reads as TGTGCCAGTAGTACAGGGGTGAACACTGAAGCTTTCTTT. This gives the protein CASSTGVNTEAFF.

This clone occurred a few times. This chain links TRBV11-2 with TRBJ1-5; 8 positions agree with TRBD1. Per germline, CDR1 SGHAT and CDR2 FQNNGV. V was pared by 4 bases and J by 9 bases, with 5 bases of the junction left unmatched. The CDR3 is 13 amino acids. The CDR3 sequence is CASSSDRGWPQHF. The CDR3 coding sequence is TGTGCCAGCAGCTCAGACAGGGGATGGCCCCAGCATTTT.

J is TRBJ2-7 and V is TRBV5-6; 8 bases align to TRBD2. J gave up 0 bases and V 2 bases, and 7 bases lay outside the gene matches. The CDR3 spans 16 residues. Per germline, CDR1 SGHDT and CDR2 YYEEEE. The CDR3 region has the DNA TGTGCCAGCAGCTTCTTTTCGGGGGGGTACTCCTACGAGCAGTACTTC. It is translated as CASSFFSGGYSYEQYF. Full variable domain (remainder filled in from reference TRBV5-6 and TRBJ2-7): DAGVTQSPTHLIKTRGQQVTLRCSPKSGHDTVSWYQQALGQGPQFIFQYYEEEERQRGNFPDRFSGHQFPNYSSELNVNALLLGDSALYLCASSFFSGGYSYEQYFGPGTRLTVT.

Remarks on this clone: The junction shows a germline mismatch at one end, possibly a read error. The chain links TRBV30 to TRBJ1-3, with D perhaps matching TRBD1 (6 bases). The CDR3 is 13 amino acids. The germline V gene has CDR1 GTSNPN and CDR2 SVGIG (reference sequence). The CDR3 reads CARRSGGTHTIYF. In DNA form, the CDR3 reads TGTGCCCGGAGGAGCGGGGGCACGCACACCATATATTTT.

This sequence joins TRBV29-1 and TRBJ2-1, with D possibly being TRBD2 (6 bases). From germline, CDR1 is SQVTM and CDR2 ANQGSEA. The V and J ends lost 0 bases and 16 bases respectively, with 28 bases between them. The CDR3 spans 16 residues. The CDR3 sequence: CSVEDLLGRSGGARFF. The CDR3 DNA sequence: TGCAGCGTTGAAGATTTGTTGGGGAGGTCCGGCGGGGCTCGTTTCTTC.

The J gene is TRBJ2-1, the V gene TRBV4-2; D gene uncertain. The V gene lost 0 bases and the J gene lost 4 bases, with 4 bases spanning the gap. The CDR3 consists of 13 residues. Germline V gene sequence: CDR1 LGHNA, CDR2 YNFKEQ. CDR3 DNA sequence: TGTGCCAGCAGCCAAGATCATTACAATGAGCAGTTCTTC. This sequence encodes CASSQDHYNEQFF.

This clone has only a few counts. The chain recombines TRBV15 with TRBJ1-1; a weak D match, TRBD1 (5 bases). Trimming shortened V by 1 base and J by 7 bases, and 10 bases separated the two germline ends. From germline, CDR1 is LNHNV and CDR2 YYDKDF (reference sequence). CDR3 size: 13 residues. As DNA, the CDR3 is TGTGCCACCAGCAGAGGTGACAGCAGTGAAGCTTTCTTT. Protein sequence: CATSRGDSSEAFF.

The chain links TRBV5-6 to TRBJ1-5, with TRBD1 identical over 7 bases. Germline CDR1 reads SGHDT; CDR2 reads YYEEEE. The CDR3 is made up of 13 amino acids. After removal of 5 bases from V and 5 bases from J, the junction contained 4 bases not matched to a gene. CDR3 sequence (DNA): TGTGCCAGCAGTACAGGGGCCTATCAGCCCCAGCATTTT. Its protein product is CASSTGAYQPQHF.

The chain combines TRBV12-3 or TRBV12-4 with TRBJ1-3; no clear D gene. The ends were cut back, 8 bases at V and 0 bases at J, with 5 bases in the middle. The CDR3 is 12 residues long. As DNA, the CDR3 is TGTGCCAGCGAGTTCTCTGGAAACACCATATATTTT. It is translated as CASEFSGNTIYF.

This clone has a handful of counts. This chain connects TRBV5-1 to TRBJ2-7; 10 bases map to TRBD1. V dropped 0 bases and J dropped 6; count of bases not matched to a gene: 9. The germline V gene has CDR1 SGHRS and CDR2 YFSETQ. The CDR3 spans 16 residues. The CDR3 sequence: CASSLVSGTGAREQYF. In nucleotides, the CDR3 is TGCGCCAGCAGCTTGGTCTCCGGGACAGGGGCTCGCGAGCAGTACTTC.